This TCR beta chain appears in the sequencing data of a study of blood T cell repertoires in COVID-19. Some clones are missing from TCRdb's copy, which holds only in-frame ones; the method was immunoSEQ multiplex PCR. The table shows 180,000 or so clones, with around 85% occurring only once. The CDR3 totals 16 residues. Looked up from germline, CDR1 is MNHEY and CDR2 is SVGEGT. The V gene end was trimmed by 6 bases and the J gene end by 6 bases; junction bases not matched to a gene: 11. Sequencing input: peripheral blood. The genes are TRBV6-2 or TRBV6-3 and TRBJ2-2, with 9 bases identical to TRBD2. This sequence originates from a person aged 70 to 85 with COVID-19, enrolled during active disease. CDR3 sequence reads: CASSRLAGRKAGELFF. CDR3 nucleotides: TGTGCCAGCAGCCGCCTAGCGGGGAGGAAGGCCGGGGAGCTGTTTTTT.